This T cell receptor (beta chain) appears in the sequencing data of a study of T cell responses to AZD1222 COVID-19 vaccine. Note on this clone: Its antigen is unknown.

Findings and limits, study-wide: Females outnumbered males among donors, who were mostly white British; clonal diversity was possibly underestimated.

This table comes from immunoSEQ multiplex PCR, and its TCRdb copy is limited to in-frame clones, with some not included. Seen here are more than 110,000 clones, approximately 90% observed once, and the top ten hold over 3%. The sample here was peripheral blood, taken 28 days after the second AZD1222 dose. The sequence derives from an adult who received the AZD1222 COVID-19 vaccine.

CDR3 in DNA: TGCGCCAGCAACCCAGGCTGGGGGGCCGAGCAGTACTTC. Translated: CASNPGWGAEQYF. The chain is built from TRBV5-1 and TRBJ2-7; D possibly matches TRBD1 or TRBD2 (6 bases each). This CDR3 spans 13 amino acids. CDR1 is SGHRS and CDR2 is YFSETQ in the germline V gene. The V gene lost 6 bases and the J gene lost 6 bases, with 16 bases spanning the gap.